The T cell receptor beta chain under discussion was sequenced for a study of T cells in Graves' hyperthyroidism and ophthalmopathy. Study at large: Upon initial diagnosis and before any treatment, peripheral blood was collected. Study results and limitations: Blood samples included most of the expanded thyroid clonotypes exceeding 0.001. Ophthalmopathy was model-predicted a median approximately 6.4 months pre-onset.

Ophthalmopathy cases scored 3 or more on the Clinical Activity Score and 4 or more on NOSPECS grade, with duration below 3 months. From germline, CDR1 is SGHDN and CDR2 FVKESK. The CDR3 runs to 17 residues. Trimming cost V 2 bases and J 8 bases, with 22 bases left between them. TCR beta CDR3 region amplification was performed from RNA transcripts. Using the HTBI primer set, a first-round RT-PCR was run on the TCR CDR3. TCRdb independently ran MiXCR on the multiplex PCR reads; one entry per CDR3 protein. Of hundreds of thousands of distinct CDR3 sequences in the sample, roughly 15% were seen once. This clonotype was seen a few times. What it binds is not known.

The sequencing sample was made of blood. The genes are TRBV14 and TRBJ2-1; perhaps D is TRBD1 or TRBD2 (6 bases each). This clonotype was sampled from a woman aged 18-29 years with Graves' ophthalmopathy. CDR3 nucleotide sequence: TGTGCCAGCAGCCAACTTTTTGGTACGGGGGCGCGGGATGAGCAGTTCTTC. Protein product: CASSQLFGTGARDEQFF.